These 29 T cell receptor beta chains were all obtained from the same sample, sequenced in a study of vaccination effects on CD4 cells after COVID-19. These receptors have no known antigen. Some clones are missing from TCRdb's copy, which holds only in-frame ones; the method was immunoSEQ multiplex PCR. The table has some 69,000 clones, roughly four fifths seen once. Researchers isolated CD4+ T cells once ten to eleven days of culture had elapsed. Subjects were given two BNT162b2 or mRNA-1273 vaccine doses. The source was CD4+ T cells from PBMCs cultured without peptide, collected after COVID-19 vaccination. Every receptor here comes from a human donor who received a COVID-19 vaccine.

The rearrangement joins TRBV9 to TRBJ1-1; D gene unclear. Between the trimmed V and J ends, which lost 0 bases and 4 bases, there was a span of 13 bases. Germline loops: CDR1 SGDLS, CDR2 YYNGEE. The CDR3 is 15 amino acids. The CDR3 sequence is CASSVDRGIGTEAFF. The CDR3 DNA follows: TGTGCCAGCAGCGTAGATCGGGGAATAGGCACTGAAGCTTTCTTT.

CDR3 sequence (DNA): TGTGCCAGCAGTTTGTGGACTGAAGAGACCCAGTACTTC. Translated, it gives CASSLWTEETQYF. The chain couples TRBV12-3 or TRBV12-4 to TRBJ2-5; TRBD2 is a possible D gene (5 bases). The CDR3 is made up of 13 amino acids. Trimming removed 3 bases from V and 3 bases from J, with 8 bases in between.

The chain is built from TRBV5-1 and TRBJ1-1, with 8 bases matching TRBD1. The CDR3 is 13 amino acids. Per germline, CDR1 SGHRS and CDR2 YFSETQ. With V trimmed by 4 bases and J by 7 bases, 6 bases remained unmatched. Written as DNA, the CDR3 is TGCGCCAGCAGCCCCGGGGGGACAGGTGAAGCTTTCTTT. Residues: CASSPGGTGEAFF. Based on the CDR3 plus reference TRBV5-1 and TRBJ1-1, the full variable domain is KAGVTQTPRYLIKTRGQQVTLSCSPISGHRSVSWYQQTPGQGLQFLFEYFSETQRNKGNFPGRFSGRQFSNSRSEMNVSTLELGDSALYLCASSPGGTGEAFFGQGTRLTVV.

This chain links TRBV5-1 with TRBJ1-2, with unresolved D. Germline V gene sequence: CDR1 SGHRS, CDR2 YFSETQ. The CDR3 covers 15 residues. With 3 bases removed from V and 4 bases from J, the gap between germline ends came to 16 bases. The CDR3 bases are TGCGCCAGCAGCTCCGACGGTACAGTTTTCTATGGCTACACCTTC. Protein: CASSSDGTVFYGYTF.

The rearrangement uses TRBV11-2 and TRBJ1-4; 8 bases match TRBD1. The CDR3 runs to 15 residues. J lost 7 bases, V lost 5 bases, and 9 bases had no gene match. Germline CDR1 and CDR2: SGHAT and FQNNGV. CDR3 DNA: TGTGCCAGCAGCCAGATGACAGGGGATACTGAAAAACTGTTTTTT. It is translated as CASSQMTGDTEKLFF.

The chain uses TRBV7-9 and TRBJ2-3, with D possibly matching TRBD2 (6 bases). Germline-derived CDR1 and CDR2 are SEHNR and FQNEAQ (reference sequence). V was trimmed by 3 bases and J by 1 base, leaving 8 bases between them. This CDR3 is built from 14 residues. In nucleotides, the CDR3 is TGTGCCAGCAGCTTTGGAGGGGGCACAGATACGCAGTATTTT. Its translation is CASSFGGGTDTQYF.

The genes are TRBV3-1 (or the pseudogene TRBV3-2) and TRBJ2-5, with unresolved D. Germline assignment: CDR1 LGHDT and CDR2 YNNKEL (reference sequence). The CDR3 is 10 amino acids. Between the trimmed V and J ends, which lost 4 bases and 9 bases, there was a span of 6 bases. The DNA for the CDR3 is TGTGCCAGCAGCCCGTCGGCCCAGTACTTC. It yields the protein CASSPSAQYF.

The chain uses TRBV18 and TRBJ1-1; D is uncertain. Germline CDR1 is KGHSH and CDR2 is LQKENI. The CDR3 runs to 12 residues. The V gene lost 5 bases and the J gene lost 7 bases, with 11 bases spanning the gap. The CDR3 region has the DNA TGTGCCAGCTCATCCTCAGCCGGTGAAGCTTTCTTT. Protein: CASSSSAGEAFF.

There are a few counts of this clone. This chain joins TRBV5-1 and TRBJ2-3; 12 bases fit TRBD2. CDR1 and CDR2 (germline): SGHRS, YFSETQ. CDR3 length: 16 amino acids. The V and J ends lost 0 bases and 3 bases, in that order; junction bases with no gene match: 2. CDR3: CASSLGLAGVTDTQYF. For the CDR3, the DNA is TGCGCCAGCAGCTTGGGACTAGCGGGGGTGACAGATACGCAGTATTTT. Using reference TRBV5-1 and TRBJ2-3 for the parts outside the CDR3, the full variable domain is KAGVTQTPRYLIKTRGQQVTLSCSPISGHRSVSWYQQTPGQGLQFLFEYFSETQRNKGNFPGRFSGRQFSNSRSEMNVSTLELGDSALYLCASSLGLAGVTDTQYFGPGTRLTVL.

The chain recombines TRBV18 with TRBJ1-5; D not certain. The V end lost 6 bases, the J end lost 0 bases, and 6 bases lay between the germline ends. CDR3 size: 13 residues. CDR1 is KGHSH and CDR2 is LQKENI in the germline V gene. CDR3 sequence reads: CASSRDSNQPQHF. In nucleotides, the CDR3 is TGTGCCAGCTCTCGAGATAGCAATCAGCCCCAGCATTTT. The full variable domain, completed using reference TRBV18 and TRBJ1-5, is NAGVMQNPRHLVRRRGQEARLRCSPMKGHSHVYWYRQLPEEGLKFMVYLQKENIIDESGMPKERFSAEFPKEGPSILRIQQVVRGDSAAYFCASSRDSNQPQHFGDGTRLSIL.

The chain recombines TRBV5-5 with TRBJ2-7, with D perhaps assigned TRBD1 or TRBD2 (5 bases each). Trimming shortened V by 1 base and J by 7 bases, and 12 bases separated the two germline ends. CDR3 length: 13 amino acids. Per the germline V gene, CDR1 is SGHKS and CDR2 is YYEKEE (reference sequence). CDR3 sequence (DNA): TGTGCCAGCAGCTTGCAGGGAGAGGGAGAGCAGTACGTC. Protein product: CASSLQGEGEQYV.

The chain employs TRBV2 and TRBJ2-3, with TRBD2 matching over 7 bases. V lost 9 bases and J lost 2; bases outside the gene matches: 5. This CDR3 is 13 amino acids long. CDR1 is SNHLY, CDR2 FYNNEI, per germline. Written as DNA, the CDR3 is TGTGCCAGTGGGACTATACTCACAGATACGCAGTATTTT. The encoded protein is CASGTILTDTQYF.

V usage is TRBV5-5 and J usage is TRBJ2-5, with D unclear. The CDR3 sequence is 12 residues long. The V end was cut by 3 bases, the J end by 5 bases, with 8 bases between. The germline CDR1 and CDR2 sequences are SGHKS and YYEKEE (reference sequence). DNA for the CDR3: TGTGCCAGCAGCTCTGGTGGGGAGACCCAGTACTTC. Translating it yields CASSSGGETQYF.

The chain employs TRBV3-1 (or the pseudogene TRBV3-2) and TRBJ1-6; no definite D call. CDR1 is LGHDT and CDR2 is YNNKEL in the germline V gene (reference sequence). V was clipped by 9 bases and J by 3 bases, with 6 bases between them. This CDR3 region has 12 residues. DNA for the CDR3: TGTGCCAGACAGATCTATAATTCACCCCTCCACTTT. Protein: CARQIYNSPLHF.

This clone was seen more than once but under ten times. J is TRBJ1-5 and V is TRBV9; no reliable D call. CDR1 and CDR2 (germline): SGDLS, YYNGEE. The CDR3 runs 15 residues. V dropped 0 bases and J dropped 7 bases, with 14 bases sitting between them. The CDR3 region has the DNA TGTGCCAGCAGCGTAGATCCGGGAAGAGGGCAGCCCCAGCATTTT. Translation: CASSVDPGRGQPQHF.

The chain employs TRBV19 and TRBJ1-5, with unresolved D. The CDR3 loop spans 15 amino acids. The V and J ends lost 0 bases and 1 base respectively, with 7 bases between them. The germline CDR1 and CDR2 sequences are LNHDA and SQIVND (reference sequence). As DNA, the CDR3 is TGTGCCAGTAGTATAGACAGGAGCAGCAATCAGCCCCAGCATTTT. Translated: CASSIDRSSNQPQHF.

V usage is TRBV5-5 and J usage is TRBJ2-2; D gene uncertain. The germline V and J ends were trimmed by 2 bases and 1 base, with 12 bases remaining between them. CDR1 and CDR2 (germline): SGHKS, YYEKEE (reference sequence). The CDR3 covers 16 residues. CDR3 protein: CASSFADVMNTGELFF. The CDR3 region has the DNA TGTGCCAGCAGCTTTGCAGACGTCATGAACACCGGGGAGCTGTTTTTT.

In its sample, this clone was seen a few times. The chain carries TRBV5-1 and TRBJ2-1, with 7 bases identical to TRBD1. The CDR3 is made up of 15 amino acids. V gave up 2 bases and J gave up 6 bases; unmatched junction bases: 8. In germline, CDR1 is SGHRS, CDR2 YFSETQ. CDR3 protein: CASSFGPDRANEQFF. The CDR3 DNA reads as TGCGCCAGCAGCTTCGGTCCCGACAGGGCCAATGAGCAGTTCTTC.

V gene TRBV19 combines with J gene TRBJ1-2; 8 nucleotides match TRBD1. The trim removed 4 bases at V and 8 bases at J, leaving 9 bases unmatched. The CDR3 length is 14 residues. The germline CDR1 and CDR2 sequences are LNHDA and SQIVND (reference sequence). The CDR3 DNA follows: TGTGCCAGTAGTAATGCAGGGGGCGCGGGGGGCTACACCTTC. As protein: CASSNAGGAGGYTF.

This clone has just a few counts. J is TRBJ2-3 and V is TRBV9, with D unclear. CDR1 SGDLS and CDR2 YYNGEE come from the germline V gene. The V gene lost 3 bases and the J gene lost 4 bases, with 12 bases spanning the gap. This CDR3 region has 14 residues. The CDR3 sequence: CASSAALLPDTQYF. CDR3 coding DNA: TGTGCCAGCAGCGCCGCTCTTCTCCCAGATACGCAGTATTTT.

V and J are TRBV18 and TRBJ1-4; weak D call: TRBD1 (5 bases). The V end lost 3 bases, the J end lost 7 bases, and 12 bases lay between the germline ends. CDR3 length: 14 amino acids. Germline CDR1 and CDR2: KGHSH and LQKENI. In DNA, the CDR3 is TGTGCCAGCTCACCGCGGGGGAGTCTTGAAAAACTGTTTTTT. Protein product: CASSPRGSLEKLFF.

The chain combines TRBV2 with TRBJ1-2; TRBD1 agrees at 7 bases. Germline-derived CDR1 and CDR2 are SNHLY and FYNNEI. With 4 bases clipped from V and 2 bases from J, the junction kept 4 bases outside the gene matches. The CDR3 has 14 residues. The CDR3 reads CASSAARGNYGYTF. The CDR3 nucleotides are TGTGCCAGCAGTGCGGCCAGGGGGAACTATGGCTACACCTTC.

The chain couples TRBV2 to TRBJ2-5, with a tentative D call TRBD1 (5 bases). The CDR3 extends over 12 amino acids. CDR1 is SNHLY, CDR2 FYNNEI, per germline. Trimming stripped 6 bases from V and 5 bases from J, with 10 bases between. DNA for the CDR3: TGTGCCAGCAGGACAGTCCGTGAGACCCAGTACTTC. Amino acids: CASRTVRETQYF. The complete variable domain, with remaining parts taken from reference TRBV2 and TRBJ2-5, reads EPEVTQTPSHQVTQMGQEVILRCVPISNHLYFYWYRQILGQKVEFLVSFYNNEISEKSEIFDDQFSVERPDGSNFTLKIRSTKLEDSAMYFCASRTVRETQYFGPGTRLLVL.

CDR3 protein: CASSQISGEAFF. The DNA of the CDR3 is TGCGCCAGCAGCCAAATCTCTGGTGAAGCTTTCTTT. V gene TRBV4-1 combines with J gene TRBJ1-1; no clear D. Germline V gene data show CDR1 as MGHRA and CDR2 as YSYEKL. The CDR3 has 12 amino acids. V was cut by 2 bases and J by 7 bases, with 8 bases left in between.

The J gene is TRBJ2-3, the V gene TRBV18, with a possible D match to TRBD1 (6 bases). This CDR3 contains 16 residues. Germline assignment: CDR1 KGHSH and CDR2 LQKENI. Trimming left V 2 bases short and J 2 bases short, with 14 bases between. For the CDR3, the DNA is TGTGCCAGCTCACCAAGGGGGTCCACATCCACAGATACGCAGTATTTT. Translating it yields CASSPRGSTSTDTQYF.

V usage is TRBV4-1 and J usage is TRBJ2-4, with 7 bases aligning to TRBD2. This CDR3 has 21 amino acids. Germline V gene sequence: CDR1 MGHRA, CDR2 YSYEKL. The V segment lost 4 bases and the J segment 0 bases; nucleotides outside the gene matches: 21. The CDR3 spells CASSLLMRLREVKGAKNIQYF. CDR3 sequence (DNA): TGCGCCAGCAGCCTGTTGATGCGCCTCCGGGAGGTAAAGGGAGCCAAAAACATTCAGTACTTC.

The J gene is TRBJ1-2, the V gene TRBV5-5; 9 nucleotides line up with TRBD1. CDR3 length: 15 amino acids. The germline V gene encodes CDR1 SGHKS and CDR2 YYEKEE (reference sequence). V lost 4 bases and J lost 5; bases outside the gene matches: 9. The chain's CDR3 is CASSLLRDRVYGYTF. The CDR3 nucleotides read TGTGCCAGCAGCCTACTCCGGGACAGGGTTTATGGCTACACCTTC.

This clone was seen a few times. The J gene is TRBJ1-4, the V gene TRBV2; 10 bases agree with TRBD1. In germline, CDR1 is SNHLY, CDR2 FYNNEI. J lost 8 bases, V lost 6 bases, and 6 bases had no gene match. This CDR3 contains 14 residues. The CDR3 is CASRVGTGAEKLFF. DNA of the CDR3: TGTGCCAGCAGAGTTGGGACAGGGGCGGAAAAACTGTTTTTT.

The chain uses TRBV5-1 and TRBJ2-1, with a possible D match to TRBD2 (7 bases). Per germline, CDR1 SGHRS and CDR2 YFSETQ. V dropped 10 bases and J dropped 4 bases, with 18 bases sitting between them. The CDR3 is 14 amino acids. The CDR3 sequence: CACASGTFYNEQFF. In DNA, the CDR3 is TGCGCCTGCGCCAGCGGGACATTTTACAATGAGCAGTTCTTC.